Listed below are T cell receptor beta chains from one sample, sequenced in a study of cytomegalovirus exposure and HLA in healthy donors. The data were produced by immunoSEQ multiplex PCR, yet TCRdb's version contains in-frame clones alone and is incomplete. The sample records under 140,000 clones, over 65% being singletons. The sequencing sample was made of PBMCs. All receptors come from a woman aged 25-40 years in good health and CMV-seronegative. The CDR3 runs from the conserved cysteine through the conserved F or W. Each record gives: J gene, V gene, clone size, D gene, CDR3 DNA, CDR3 protein. D genes are given only for firm matches. Clone size appears in some rows only: once, few, many, or a class for an expanded clone.

TRBJ1-1 | TRBV7-6 | once | TRBD1 | TGTGCCAGCAGCTTAGCGGGGACAGCCTTGAACACTGAAGCTTTCTTT | CASSLAGTALNTEAFF
TRBJ2-7 | TRBV7-2 | . | TRBD2 | TGTGCCAGCAGCCGAGCGGGGTCAATGAGGGAGCAGTACTTC | CASSRAGSMREQYF
TRBJ1-1 | TRBV18 | . | . | TGTGCCAGCTCACCACGGGGCAGGGGCCAAGATTTCTTT | CASSPRGRGQDFF
TRBJ2-1 | TRBV15 | once | TRBD2 | TGTGCCACCAGCCCCGAGACGGGACTAGCTAGGGGTAATGAGCAGTTCTTC | CATSPETGLARGNEQFF
TRBJ2-7 | TRBV6-5 | . | TRBD1 | TGTGCCAGCAGTCCCCAGGGGGCGCGGTACGAGCAGTACTTC | CASSPQGARYEQYF
TRBJ2-2 | TRBV13 | . | TRBD2 | TGTGCCAGCAGCCCCGGACTAGCGGGAGGGGTTAACACCGGGGAGCTGTTTTTT | CASSPGLAGGVNTGELFF
TRBJ2-7 | TRBV29-1 | . | . | TGCAGCGTTGCGAACGGGGGTAACGAGCAGTACTTC | CSVANGGNEQYF
TRBJ1-2 | TRBV30 | . | . | TGTGCCTGGAGTGTGGGGGGCTATGGCTACACCTTC | CAWSVGGYGYTF
TRBJ2-7 | TRBV9 | . | TRBD1 | TGTGCCAGCAGCGCCGGGCCAGGGGGCTACTACGAGCAGTACTTC | CASSAGPGGYYEQYF
TRBJ2-2 | TRBV30 | . | TRBD2 | TGTGCCTGGAGTGCGGGGGGGGCCTCGACCGGGGAGCTGTTTTTT | CAWSAGGASTGELFF
TRBJ2-5 | TRBV27 | few | TRBD1 | TGTGCCAGCAGTCCAAGGGACAGGGTGGTAGAGACCCAGTACTTC | CASSPRDRVVETQYF
TRBJ2-1 | TRBV7-9 | . | . | TGTGCCAGCAGACAGATAGGGGAAGAGCAGTTCTTC | CASRQIGEEQFF
TRBJ2-7 | TRBV9 | . | . | TGTGCCAGCAGCCCCCTGGGAGCCTGGCAGGCAGAGCAGTACTTC | CASSPLGAWQAEQYF
TRBJ1-4 | TRBV30 | . | TRBD1 | TGTGCCTACCATTTGACAGGGGGATTGGGAAAACTGTTTTTT | CAYHLTGGLGKLFF
TRBJ1-1 | TRBV7-3 | once | . | TGTGCCAGCAGCTTAGGGGGCGCGGGCCTCGCTGAAGCTTTCTTT | CASSLGGAGLAEAFF
TRBJ2-7 | TRBV18 | . | . | TGTGCCAGCTGGTCAGGGTTCCCCACCTACGAGCAGTACTTC | CASWSGFPTYEQYF
TRBJ1-1 | TRBV6-4 | . | . | TGTGCCAGCAGTGAGGAACTGACAGATACGAACACTGAAGCTTTCTTT | CASSEELTDTNTEAFF
TRBJ1-5 | TRBV6-1 | . | . | TGTGCCAGCAAGATAAGCGCTAGCAATCAGCCCCAGCATTTT | CASKISASNQPQHF
TRBJ1-2 | TRBV5-8 | . | . | TGTGCCAGCAGCTTGGGCGGGGGTCCGTGGGGCTACACCTTC | CASSLGGGPWGYTF
TRBJ1-1 | TRBV11-2 | . | . | TGTGCCAGCAGCTTAGAAGGACTCATGAACACTGAAGCTTTCTTT | CASSLEGLMNTEAFF
TRBJ1-4 | TRBV7-2 | . | . | TGTGCCAGCAGCCCAGGCCAGGGAGGGGAAAAACTGTTTTTT | CASSPGQGGEKLFF
TRBJ2-3 | TRBV5-1 | . | . | TGCGCCAGCAGCTTGGCCGCGGTCTCAGATACGCAGTATTTT | CASSLAAVSDTQYF
TRBJ2-2 | TRBV2 | . | TRBD2 | TGTGCCAGCAGTGAGGCTAGCGGGGTCCTCACCGGGGAGCTGTTTTTT | CASSEASGVLTGELFF
TRBJ2-3 | TRBV29-1 | . | TRBD1 | TGCAGCGTTCTCCCACGACAGGGTGGCACAGATACGCAGTATTTT | CSVLPRQGGTDTQYF
TRBJ1-2 | TRBV9 | . | . | TGTGCCAGCAGCGTAGCGGAGGTCGACTATGGCTACACCTTC | CASSVAEVDYGYTF
TRBJ1-1 | TRBV28 | . | TRBD1 | TGTGCCAGCAGTTGGACAGGGGGCACTGAAGCTTTCTTT | CASSWTGGTEAFF
TRBJ1-1 | TRBV19 | once | . | TGTGCCAGTAGTAAGGCTACAGTCATGAACACTGAAGCTTTCTTT | CASSKATVMNTEAFF
TRBJ2-3 | TRBV7-2 | . | TRBD2 | TGTGCCAGCACCGCAGGGAGGGGCGGGGGGCCCGGCACAGATACGCAGTATTTT | CASTAGRGGGPGTDTQYF
TRBJ2-7 | TRBV29-1 | . | . | TGCAGCGTTGAGACAAGCTACGAGCAGTACTTC | CSVETSYEQYF
TRBJ2-1 | TRBV19 | . | TRBD2 | TGTGCCAGTAGTATGACTAGCGGGTTGAGTGAGCAGTTCTTC | CASSMTSGLSEQFF
TRBJ2-5 | TRBV29-1 | . | . | TGCAGCGTCTACCTCCGAACCTTACAAGAGACCCAGTACTTC | CSVYLRTLQETQYF
TRBJ1-1 | TRBV4-1 | . | TRBD1 | TGCGCCAGCAGAGCGACAGGGCTCAACACTGAAGCTTTCTTT | CASRATGLNTEAFF
TRBJ2-1 | TRBV5-6 | . | . | TGTGCCAGCAGCTTGCCTAGGACGGGGTACAATGAGCAGTTCTTC | CASSLPRTGYNEQFF
TRBJ2-1 | TRBV19 | . | . | TGTGCCAGTAGTATTCGCGTCAATGAGCAGTTCTTC | CASSIRVNEQFF
TRBJ1-6 | TRBV6-5 | . | TRBD1 | TGTGCCAGCAGTTATCTATCGGGACAGTATAATTCACCCCTCCACTTT | CASSYLSGQYNSPLHF
TRBJ2-1 | TRBV12-5 | . | . | TGTGCTAGTGGTTTGCACGGGTTCAATGAGCAGTTCTTC | CASGLHGFNEQFF
TRBJ1-2 | TRBV28 | . | TRBD1 | TGTGCCAGCAGCCTCGGACAGGGCTATGGCTACACCTTC | CASSLGQGYGYTF
TRBJ1-1 | TRBV6-1 | . | . | TGTGCCAGCAGTGTCCAGGTTGGGCACACTGAAGCTTTCTTT | CASSVQVGHTEAFF
TRBJ2-5 | TRBV10-2 | . | TRBD2 | TGCGCCAGCAGTCTACTAGCGGGAGTTGGAGAGACCCAGTACTTC | CASSLLAGVGETQYF
TRBJ1-1 | TRBV7-6 | . | TRBD1 | TGTGCCAGCAGAAAAGGGGTCGGGACAGGGGATAGCACTGAAGCTTTCTTT | CASRKGVGTGDSTEAFF
TRBJ2-7 | TRBV5-4 | . | TRBD1 | TGTGCCAGCAGCCGGAGGCCGGGACAGGGTATTTGGGGCTCCTACGAGCAGTACTTC | CASSRRPGQGIWGSYEQYF
TRBJ1-1 | TRBV27 | . | TRBD1 | TGTGCCAGCAGTGTGACAGGGGGCTGGACTGAAGCTTTCTTT | CASSVTGGWTEAFF
TRBJ1-2 | TRBV27 | . | . | TGTGCCAGCAGTTTAACAGGGTTGGATGGCTACACCTTC | CASSLTGLDGYTF
TRBJ1-2 | TRBV5-4 | . | TRBD1 | TGTGCCAGCAGCTTAGGACAGGGTAGAAACTATGGCTACACCTTC | CASSLGQGRNYGYTF
TRBJ2-1 | TRBV5-1 | . | . | TGCGCCAGCAGCTTGGACACCAATGAGCAGTTCTTC | CASSLDTNEQFF
TRBJ2-7 | TRBV15 | . | . | TGTGCCACCAGCAGAGTTGGCCGAATCGAGCAGTACTTC | CATSRVGRIEQYF
TRBJ2-7 | TRBV21-1 | . | . | TGTGCCAGCAGCAACCGGGGACAGGGGGACGACGAGCAGTACTTC | CASSNRGQGDDEQYF
TRBJ1-5 | TRBV6-1 | . | . | TGTGCCAGCAGTGAAGCATGGGGAGGCTATAGCAATCAGCCCCAGCATTTT | CASSEAWGGYSNQPQHF
TRBJ2-5 | TRBV30 | . | . | TGTGCCTGGAGCGGGGACAACCAAGAGACCCAGTACTTC | CAWSGDNQETQYF
TRBJ2-3 | TRBV6-1 | . | . | TGTGCCAGCAGTGAACGGCGGGACCCCCCAGATACGCAGTATTTT | CASSERRDPPDTQYF